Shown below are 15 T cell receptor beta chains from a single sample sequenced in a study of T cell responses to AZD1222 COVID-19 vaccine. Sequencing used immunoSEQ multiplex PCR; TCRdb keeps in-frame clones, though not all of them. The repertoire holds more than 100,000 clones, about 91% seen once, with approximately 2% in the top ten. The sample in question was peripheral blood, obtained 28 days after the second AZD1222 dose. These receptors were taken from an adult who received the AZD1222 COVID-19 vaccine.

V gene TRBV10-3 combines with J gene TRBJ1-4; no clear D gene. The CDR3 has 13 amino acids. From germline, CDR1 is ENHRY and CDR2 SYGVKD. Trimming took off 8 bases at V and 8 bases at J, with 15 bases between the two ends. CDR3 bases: TGTGCCATCGGGTCGGGCGGCCCCGAAAAACTGTTTTTT. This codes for CAIGSGGPEKLFF.

The DNA of the CDR3 is TGTGCCAGCAGCGCTAGCATGGGAGGCAATCAGCCCCAGCATTTT. Its translation is CASSASMGGNQPQHF. V gene TRBV11-2 combines with J gene TRBJ1-5; D is unclear. Germline V CDR1 and CDR2: SGHAT, FQNNGV. The V and J ends lost 5 bases and 2 bases respectively, with 13 bases between them. The CDR3 runs to 15 residues.

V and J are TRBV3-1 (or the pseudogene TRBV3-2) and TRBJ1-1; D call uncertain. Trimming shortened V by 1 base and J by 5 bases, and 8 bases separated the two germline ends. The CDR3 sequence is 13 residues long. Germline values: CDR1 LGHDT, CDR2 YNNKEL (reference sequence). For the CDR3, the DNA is TGTGCCAGCAGCCAAGTTGCAGGTACTGAAGCTTTCTTT. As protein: CASSQVAGTEAFF.

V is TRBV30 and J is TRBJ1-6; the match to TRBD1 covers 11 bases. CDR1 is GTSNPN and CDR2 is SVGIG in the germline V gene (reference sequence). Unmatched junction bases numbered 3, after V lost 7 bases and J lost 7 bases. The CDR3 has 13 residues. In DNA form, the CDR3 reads TGTGCCTTCGGGACAGGGGGGAATTCACCCCTCCACTTT. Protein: CAFGTGGNSPLHF.

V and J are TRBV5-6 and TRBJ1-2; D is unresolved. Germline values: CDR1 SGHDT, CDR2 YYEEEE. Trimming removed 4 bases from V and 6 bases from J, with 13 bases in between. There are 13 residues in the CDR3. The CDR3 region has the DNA TGTGCCAGCAGCCCGGTGTTAGGAGATGGCTACACCTTC. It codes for CASSPVLGDGYTF. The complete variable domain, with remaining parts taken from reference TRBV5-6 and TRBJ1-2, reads DAGVTQSPTHLIKTRGQQVTLRCSPKSGHDTVSWYQQALGQGPQFIFQYYEEEERQRGNFPDRFSGHQFPNYSSELNVNALLLGDSALYLCASSPVLGDGYTFGSGTRLTVV.

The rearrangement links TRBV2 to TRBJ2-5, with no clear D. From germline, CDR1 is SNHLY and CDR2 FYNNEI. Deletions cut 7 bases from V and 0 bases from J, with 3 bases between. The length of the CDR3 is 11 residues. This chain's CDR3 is CASTYQETQYF. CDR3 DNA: TGTGCCAGCACTTACCAAGAGACCCAGTACTTC.

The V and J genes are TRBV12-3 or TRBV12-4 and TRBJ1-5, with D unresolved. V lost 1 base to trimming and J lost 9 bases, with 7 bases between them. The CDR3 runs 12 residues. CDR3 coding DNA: TGTGCCAGCAGTTTAGTGGGGAGGCCCCAGCATTTT. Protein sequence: CASSLVGRPQHF.

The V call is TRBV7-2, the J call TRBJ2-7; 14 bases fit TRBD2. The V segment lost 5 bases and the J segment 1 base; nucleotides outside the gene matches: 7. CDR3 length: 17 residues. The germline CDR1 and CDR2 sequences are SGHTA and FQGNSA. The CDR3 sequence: CASSPGLAGVGSYEQYV. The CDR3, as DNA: TGTGCCAGCAGCCCGGGACTAGCGGGAGTTGGGTCCTACGAGCAGTACGTC.

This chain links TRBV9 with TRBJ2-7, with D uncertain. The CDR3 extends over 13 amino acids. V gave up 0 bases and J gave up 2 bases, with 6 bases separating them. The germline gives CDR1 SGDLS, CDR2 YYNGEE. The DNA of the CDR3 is TGTGCCAGCAGCGTAGTCATAGCCTACGAGCAGTACTTC. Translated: CASSVVIAYEQYF.

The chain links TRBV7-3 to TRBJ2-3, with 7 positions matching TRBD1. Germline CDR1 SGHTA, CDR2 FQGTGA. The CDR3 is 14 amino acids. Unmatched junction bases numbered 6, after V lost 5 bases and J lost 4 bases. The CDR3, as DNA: TGTGCCAGCAGCCAAGGACAGGTCCCAGATACGCAGTATTTT. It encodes CASSQGQVPDTQYF. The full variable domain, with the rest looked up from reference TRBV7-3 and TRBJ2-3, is GAGVSQTPSNKVTEKGKYVELRCDPISGHTALYWYRQSLGQGPEFLIYFQGTGAADDSGLPNDRFFAVRPEGSVSTLKIQRTERGDSAVYLCASSQGQVPDTQYFGPGTRLTVL.

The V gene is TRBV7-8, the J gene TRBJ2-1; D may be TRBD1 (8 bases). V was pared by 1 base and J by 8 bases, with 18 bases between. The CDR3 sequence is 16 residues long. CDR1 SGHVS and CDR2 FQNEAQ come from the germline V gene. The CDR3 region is CASSLDQGQGGHEQFF. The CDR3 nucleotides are TGTGCCAGCAGCTTAGACCAAGGACAGGGAGGGCATGAGCAGTTCTTC.

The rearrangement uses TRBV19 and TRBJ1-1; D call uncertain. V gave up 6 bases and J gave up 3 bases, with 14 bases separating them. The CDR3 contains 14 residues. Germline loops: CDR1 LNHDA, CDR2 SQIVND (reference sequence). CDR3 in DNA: TGTGCCAGTAGCCCACGGGAGGCTCACACTGAAGCTTTCTTT. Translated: CASSPREAHTEAFF.

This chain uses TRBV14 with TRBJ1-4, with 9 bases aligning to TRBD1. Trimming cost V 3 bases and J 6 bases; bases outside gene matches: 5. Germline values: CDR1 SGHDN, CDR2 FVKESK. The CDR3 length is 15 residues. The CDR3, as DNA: TGTGCCAGCAGCCACACAGGGGGCGCGGATGAAAAACTGTTTTTT. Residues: CASSHTGGADEKLFF.

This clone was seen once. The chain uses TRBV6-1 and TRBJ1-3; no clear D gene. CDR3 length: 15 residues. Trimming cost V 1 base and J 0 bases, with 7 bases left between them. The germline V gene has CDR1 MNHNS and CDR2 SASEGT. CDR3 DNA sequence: TGTGCCAGCAGTGAAGGGCTGTACTCTGGAAACACCATATATTTT. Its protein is CASSEGLYSGNTIYF.

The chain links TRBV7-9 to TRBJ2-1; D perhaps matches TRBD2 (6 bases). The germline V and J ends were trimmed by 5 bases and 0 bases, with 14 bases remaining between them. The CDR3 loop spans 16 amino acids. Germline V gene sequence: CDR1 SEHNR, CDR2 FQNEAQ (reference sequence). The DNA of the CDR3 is TGTGCCAGCAGCAACCGGGACTTTTCCTCCTACAATGAGCAGTTCTTC. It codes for CASSNRDFSSYNEQFF. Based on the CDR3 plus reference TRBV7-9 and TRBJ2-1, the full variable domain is DTGVSQNPRHKITKRGQNVTFRCDPISEHNRLYWYRQTLGQGPEFLTYFQNEAQLEKSRLLSDRFSAERPKGSFSTLEIQRTEQGDSAMYLCASSNRDFSSYNEQFFGPGTRLTVL.